What follows is one TCR beta chain and its context. This clone turned up a few times. It has no known antigen specificity. Within one base of it there is no much larger clone, and no base qualities were kept. The immunoSEQ hsTCRbeta Kit was used to sequence TCR beta CDR3 regions from DNA. From the authors' description of their analysis: TCR sequencing data were analysed with the ImmunoSEQ Analyzer. T cell clonality was defined as 1 minus Pielou's evenness, calculated on productive rearrangements. To measure T cell diversity, the inverse Simpson index was applied to productive templates. T cell density was TCR beta template counts normalized to usable DNA, estimated by amplifying and sequencing housekeeping genes. TCR metrics were compared across histologic stages using two-sided Kruskal-Wallis tests. TCRdb carries this immuneACCESS record with in-frame sequences only. Its versions omit some clonotypes, under half of them owing to an unresolved V gene in the studies checked, with the rest unexplained. The V and J calls and clone size were taken over from that table, and D and trimming were inferred from the DNA. A total of thousands of clones appear in this sample, over 65% of them only once. The top ten clones comprise about 12% of the sample.

Patients underwent resection in Japan or China between about 2014 and 2018. Two lung cancer pathologists independently reviewed H&E slides to confirm the histologic diagnosis of every case. The AllPrep DNA/RNA FFPE Kit was used to isolate DNA from FFPE tissue. V loses 4 bases, J loses 6 bases, and the germline ends lie 14 bases apart. The CDR3 runs 14 residues from the cysteine to the phenylalanine. The kept DNA is CDR3 alone, 42 bases in frame from the first base. The germline V gene sets CDR1 to MNHNS and CDR2 to SASEGT. These data originate in a study of immune evolution from preneoplasia to lung adenocarcinoma (dated by TCRdb to the early 2020s). As for the study more broadly: The study combined immune gene expression, TCR sequencing and multiplex immunofluorescence to profile immune contexture across lung adenocarcinoma precursors and invasive adenocarcinoma. Sample size was determined by specimen availability and not by a prior power calculation. The overall cohort comprised around 55 patients with pulmonary nodules who underwent surgical resection. TCR sequencing data came from 51 patients. According to the study, 105 samples were used for TCR sequencing. POLYSOLVER was used to infer class I HLA alleles from exome data, and LOHHLA was used to detect allele-specific HLA loss. The immune data were integrated with whole exome sequencing and methylation data obtained from the same cohort of nodules. Resected precursor lesions (AAH, AIS, MIA) and invasive adenocarcinomas were compared with paired morphologically normal lung tissue. Summary of the overall study and its limitations: Clonality was highest in normal lung, while later-stage lesions appeared to have lower clonality but higher T cell density and diversity. The findings were based on association rather than direct causation, and larger cohorts with long-term follow-up and longitudinal biopsies were deemed needed. Because all patients were from Japan and China, applicability to Western populations was uncertain. Normal lung had the highest top T cell clone frequencies, which appeared to decline progressively from AAH through AIS, MIA and invasive adenocarcinoma.

The rearrangement joined TRBV6-1 to TRBJ2-3; the D segment cannot be called with confidence. Sample: FFPE adjacent normal lung tissue. This sequence originates from a person aged 65-85 years with lung adenocarcinoma. The DNA sequence follows: TGTGCCAGCAGTGGAGGCAGTGGCATGGATACGCAGTATTTT. Its protein product is CASSGGSGMDTQYF.